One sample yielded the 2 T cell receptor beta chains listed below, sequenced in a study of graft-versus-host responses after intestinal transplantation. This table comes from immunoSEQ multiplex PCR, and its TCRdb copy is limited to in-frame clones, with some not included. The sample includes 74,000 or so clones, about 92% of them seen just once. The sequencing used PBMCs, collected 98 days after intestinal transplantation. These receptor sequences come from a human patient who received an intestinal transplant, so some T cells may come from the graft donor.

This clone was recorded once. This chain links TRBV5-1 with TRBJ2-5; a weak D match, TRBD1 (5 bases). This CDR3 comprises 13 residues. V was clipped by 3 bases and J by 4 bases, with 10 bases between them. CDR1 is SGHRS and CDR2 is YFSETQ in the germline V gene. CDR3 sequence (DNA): TGCGCCAGCAGCTCCTCAAGGGGAGAGACCCAGTACTTC. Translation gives CASSSSRGETQYF.

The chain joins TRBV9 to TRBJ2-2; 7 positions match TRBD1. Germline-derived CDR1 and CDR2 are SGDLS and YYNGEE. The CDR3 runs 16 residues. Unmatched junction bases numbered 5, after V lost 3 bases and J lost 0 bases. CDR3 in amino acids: CASSDPTGTNTGELFF. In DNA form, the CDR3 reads TGTGCCAGCAGCGACCCGACAGGGACGAACACCGGGGAGCTGTTTTTT.